This T cell receptor beta chain was identified in a study of OX40 agonist ivuxolimab in advanced cancers. Using immunoSEQ multiplex PCR, the repertoire was profiled, and TCRdb retains in-frame clones only, with some absent. The sample lists roughly 110,000 clones, 91% occurring once. Germline assignment: CDR1 SGDLS and CDR2 YYNGEE. With 0 bases clipped from V and 0 bases from J, the junction kept 7 bases outside the gene matches. The CDR3 consists of 18 residues. This rearrangement joins TRBV9 to TRBJ2-1; 9 bases map to TRBD2. The TCR originated in an adult with an advanced solid tumor such as melanoma, head and neck, liver or kidney cancer. The material sequenced was CD4+ or CD8+ T cells sorted from blood, taken in a trial of the OX40 agonist ivuxolimab. The CDR3 DNA follows: TGTGCCAGCAGCGTAGCCGAAGGTAGCGGGAGCTCCTACAATGAGCAGTTCTTC. It codes for CASSVAEGSGSSYNEQFF.